The clone carrying this T cell receptor beta chain was counted between two and nine times. Antigen unknown. Original methodology: Between roughly 20,000 and 690,600 TCRs appeared in each sample, and the median stood at roughly 100,000. TCRdb ran MiXCR on the RACE reads and lists one entry per CDR3 protein. TCRdb assigned the V and J calls; the authors' analysis was not used. The table has 79,000 or so distinct CDR3 sequences, about 9.3% seen once. These data belong to a study of human T cells and chemical hapten exposure. Overall study: A patient group, mainly female, showed alopecia areata, totalis or universalis.

Time point defined: patch test 1, 2 weeks after DPC sensitization. Treatment in this sample: therapeutic diphenylcyclopropenone sensitization with weekly scalp DPC. Non-pregnant alopecia patients aged 18 to 70, suitable for DPC therapy. CDR1 LGHDT and CDR2 YNNKEL come from the germline V gene (reference sequence). Trimming cost V 2 bases and J 0 bases, with 9 bases left between them. The CDR3 sequence is 15 residues long. General study points: The presence of alopecia in the donors means their immune response may differ from healthy people's.

The chain couples TRBV3-1 to TRBJ2-3; tentative D call: TRBD2 (6 bases). This TCR was recovered from a woman aged 45 to 65 with alopecia areata. Some clones in this sample may be carry-over from other donors' samples. The source was whole blood, collected in connection with sensitization to the hapten diphenylcyclopropenone (DPC). The CDR3 sequence: CASSQLASSTDTQYF. CDR3 in DNA: TGTGCCAGCAGCCAACTAGCGTCTAGCACAGATACGCAGTATTTT.